Listed here are 22 T cell receptor beta chains from one sample, sequenced in a study of OX40 agonist ivuxolimab in advanced cancers. Assay used: immunoSEQ multiplex PCR; TCRdb lists only in-frame clones, some missing. The sample contains almost 80,000 clones, 87% of which appear only once. Material: CD4+ or CD8+ T cells sorted from blood, obtained in a trial of the OX40 agonist ivuxolimab. The receptors were sampled from an adult with an advanced solid tumor such as melanoma, head and neck, liver or kidney cancer.

The rearrangement joins TRBV5-1 to TRBJ2-1; 11 bases agree with TRBD2. Trimming took 10 bases from V and 5 from J; bases not matched to a gene: 5. CDR1 SGHRS and CDR2 YFSETQ come from the germline V gene. This CDR3 has 13 amino acids. For the CDR3, the DNA is TGCGCCTCGATGGGACTAGCGGACAATGAGCAGTTCTTC. Protein: CASMGLADNEQFF. The variable domain in full, with the rest retrieved from reference TRBV5-1 and TRBJ2-1, is KAGVTQTPRYLIKTRGQQVTLSCSPISGHRSVSWYQQTPGQGLQFLFEYFSETQRNKGNFPGRFSGRQFSNSRSEMNVSTLELGDSALYLCASMGLADNEQFFGPGTRLTVL.

The genes are TRBV7-2 and TRBJ2-3, with 8 bases identical to TRBD2. V trimming: 6 bases; J trimming: 4 bases; junction bases outside the gene matches: 9. Per the germline V gene, CDR1 is SGHTA and CDR2 is FQGNSA. The CDR3 loop spans 15 amino acids. The CDR3 nucleotides are TGTGCCAGCAGTGCCGGGACTAGTCTCCCAGATACGCAGTATTTT. As protein: CASSAGTSLPDTQYF.

V is TRBV27 and J is TRBJ1-3; the D is unclear. Germline V CDR1 and CDR2: MNHEY, SMNVEV (reference sequence). Trimming took off 3 bases at V and 2 bases at J, with 17 bases between the two ends. This CDR3 comprises 17 residues. CDR3 amino acids: CASSFIKSSATGNTIYF. The CDR3 DNA reads TGTGCCAGCAGTTTTATCAAAAGCTCGGCCACTGGAAACACCATATATTTT.

J is TRBJ1-4 and V is TRBV6-1; TRBD1 agrees at 7 bases. Losses at the gene ends were 6 bases for V and 7 bases for J; bases not matched to a gene: 11. The CDR3 is 15 residues long. Per the germline V gene, CDR1 is MNHNS and CDR2 is SASEGT. CDR3 amino acids: CASRKNGDSFEKLFF. Written as DNA, the CDR3 is TGTGCCAGCAGGAAAAACGGGGACAGTTTTGAAAAACTGTTTTTT.

The chain joins TRBV11-2 to TRBJ2-7; TRBD2 aligns across 12 bases. The V segment lost 5 bases and the J segment 4 bases; nucleotides outside the gene matches: 3. The CDR3 sequence is 14 residues long. Germline CDR1 and CDR2: SGHAT and FQNNGV. CDR3: CASSTTSGRYEQYF. CDR3 in DNA: TGTGCCAGCAGCACAACTAGCGGGAGGTACGAGCAGTACTTC.

The V gene is TRBV21-1, the J gene TRBJ2-1; the table's TRBD2 call for D was not verified on the DNA. TRBV21-1 is recorded as a pseudogene. This CDR3 has 18 amino acids. Here the CDR3 reads CAIVQTLPGSPSYNEQFF. CDR3 nucleotide sequence: TGTGCCATAGTCCAAACTCTACCGGGGAGTCCCTCCTACAATGAGCAGTTCTTC.

The chain uses TRBV4-3 and TRBJ2-5, with 8 bases lining up with TRBD2. The J call is uncertain, as TRBJ2-7 better fits the DNA end. Germline V gene data show CDR1 as LGHNA and CDR2 as YSLEER. This CDR3 comprises 15 residues. CDR3 in DNA: TGCGCCAGCAGCCAAGAACAAGCGGGAGTACGCGAGCAGTACTTC. Encoded protein: CASSQEQAGVREQYF.

This chain uses TRBV6-1 with TRBJ2-7, with TRBD1 matching over 9 bases. Losses at the gene ends were 8 bases for V and 9 bases for J; bases not matched to a gene: 8. The CDR3 is 12 residues long. Germline V gives CDR1 MNHNS, CDR2 SASEGT. The CDR3 protein is CASSEQGARQYF. The DNA of the CDR3 is TGTGCCAGCTCGGAACAGGGGGCACGGCAGTACTTC.

V is TRBV11-2 and J is TRBJ2-4; no definite D call. The CDR3 consists of 14 residues. Germline CDR1 and CDR2: SGHAT and FQNNGV. V was shortened by 4 bases and J by 6 bases, with 13 bases between the two germline ends. Here the CDR3 DNA reads TGTGCCAGCAGCTCAACATTATTATTAAACATTCAGTACTTC. The encoded protein is CASSSTLLLNIQYF.

The chain recombines TRBV6-1 with TRBJ2-5, with 7 positions matching TRBD1. Germline V gives CDR1 MNHNS, CDR2 SASEGT. The ends lost 3 bases at V and 5 bases at J; junction bases unmatched: 9. The CDR3 is 15 amino acids. In DNA, the CDR3 is TGTGCCAGCAGTGATACACAAGGGGGCAGGGAGACCCAGTACTTC. Translating it yields CASSDTQGGRETQYF.

This chain joins TRBV18 and TRBJ2-5, with 8 bases aligning to TRBD1. Germline V gives CDR1 KGHSH, CDR2 LQKENI. CDR3 length: 15 residues. Germline trimming cut 2 bases from V and 4 bases from J; bases unmatched to any gene: 6. The CDR3: CASSPGQGIGETQYF. CDR3 coding DNA: TGTGCCAGCTCACCAGGACAGGGTATCGGAGAGACCCAGTACTTC.

This rearrangement joins TRBV2 to TRBJ2-2; perhaps TRBD2 as D (6 bases). Per germline, CDR1 SNHLY and CDR2 FYNNEI. Trimming cost V 4 bases and J 6 bases, with 9 bases left between them. The CDR3 spans 13 residues. The CDR3 DNA is TGTGCCAGCAGTGTATCTAGCGCCGGGGAGCTGTTTTTT. Residues: CASSVSSAGELFF.

This clone appeared once. The CDR3 DNA follows: TGTGCCAGCAGGTCAGATGCGAACACCGGGGAGCTGTTTTTT. It codes for CASRSDANTGELFF. This chain joins TRBV6-6 and TRBJ2-2; no reliable D call. Per germline, CDR1 MNHNY and CDR2 SVGAGI (reference sequence). The CDR3 is 14 amino acids. Trimming removed 6 bases at V and 0 bases at J, with 8 bases between.

V and J are TRBV7-8 and TRBJ2-7; D gene ambiguous. The germline V gene has CDR1 SGHVS and CDR2 FQNEAQ. This CDR3 is built from 15 residues. V lost 2 bases, J lost 6 bases, and 17 bases lay in between. For the CDR3, the DNA is TGTGCCAGCAGCTTATCTTCTGGGCTTGGCGTCGAGCAGTACTTC. As protein: CASSLSSGLGVEQYF.

The chain recombines TRBV27 with TRBJ1-4; D is unclear. V was trimmed by 3 bases and J by 7 bases, leaving 12 bases between them. Germline V gene data show CDR1 as MNHEY and CDR2 as SMNVEV (reference sequence). This CDR3 comprises 14 residues. The CDR3 region is CASSLGRGGEKLFF. CDR3 nucleotide sequence: TGTGCCAGCAGTTTGGGGAGAGGCGGTGAAAAACTGTTTTTT.

The chain is built from TRBV4-1 and TRBJ2-2, with D possibly TRBD1 on 6 matching bases. Germline CDR1 reads MGHRA; CDR2 reads YSYEKL. This CDR3 has 15 residues. V was cut by 2 bases and J by 4 bases, with 11 bases left in between. Here the CDR3 reads CASSQRGHGTGELFF. The DNA for the CDR3 is TGCGCCAGCAGCCAACGGGGACATGGCACCGGGGAGCTGTTTTTT.

CDR3 DNA: TGTGCCAGTAGTATATTTAGGACTAGCGCCCAAGAGACCCAGTACTTC. Its translation is CASSIFRTSAQETQYF. The chain joins TRBV19 to TRBJ2-5, with 9 bases fitting TRBD2. V gave up 2 bases and J gave up 1 base; unmatched junction bases: 5. This CDR3 is built from 16 residues. Per germline, CDR1 LNHDA and CDR2 SQIVND (reference sequence).

The chain employs TRBV28 and TRBJ2-2; 7 nucleotides align to TRBD1. The CDR3 is 15 residues long. The germline V gene has CDR1 MDHEN and CDR2 SYDVKM. V gave up 5 bases and J gave up 3 bases; unmatched junction bases: 6. CDR3 loop: CASSPGDRDTGELFF. CDR3 coding DNA: TGTGCCAGCAGTCCAGGGGACAGAGACACCGGGGAGCTGTTTTTT. The whole variable domain, remainder taken from reference TRBV28 and TRBJ2-2, is DVKVTQSSRYLVKRTGEKVFLECVQDMDHENMFWYRQDPGLGLRLIYFSYDVKMKEKGDIPEGYSVSREKKERFSLILESASTNQTSMYLCASSPGDRDTGELFFGEGSRLTVL.

This CDR3 is CASTERILAGVHNEQFF. The DNA for the CDR3 is TGTGCCAGCACCGAACGGATTCTAGCGGGAGTCCACAATGAGCAGTTCTTC. The V and J genes are TRBV7-9 and TRBJ2-1; 10 bases are shared with TRBD2. The CDR3 is 17 amino acids. The V segment lost 7 bases and the J segment 5 bases; nucleotides outside the gene matches: 14. Germline CDR1 reads SEHNR; CDR2 reads FQNEAQ (reference sequence).

The table lists this clone with a count of one. V and J are TRBV18 and TRBJ2-7; D gene unclear. The CDR3 is 13 amino acids. Trimming removed 2 bases at V and 0 bases at J, with 5 bases between. Germline CDR1 reads KGHSH; CDR2 reads LQKENI. In DNA, the CDR3 is TGTGCCAGCTCACCAGGGCCCTCCTACGAGCAGTACTTC. Protein sequence: CASSPGPSYEQYF.

V gene TRBV6-1 combines with J gene TRBJ2-3; weak D call: TRBD2 (6 bases). Looked up from germline, CDR1 is MNHNS and CDR2 is SASEGT. The CDR3 covers 15 residues. V shed 2 bases and J shed 1 base, with 10 bases lying between them. Here the CDR3 DNA reads TGTGCCAGCAGTGAATCGGGGGACCGCACAGATACGCAGTATTTT. Translated: CASSESGDRTDTQYF.

This rearrangement joins TRBV19 to TRBJ2-1; D assignment may be TRBD1 or TRBD2 (5 bases each). This CDR3 has 13 residues. The germline V and J ends were trimmed by 2 bases and 8 bases, with 10 bases remaining between them. Germline V gene data show CDR1 as LNHDA and CDR2 as SQIVND (reference sequence). The CDR3 DNA follows: TGTGCCAGTAGTATAAAACAGGAGGATGAGCAGTTCTTC. Translated, it gives CASSIKQEDEQFF.